This is a list of T cell receptor beta chains from one sample in a study of T-cell memory formation after mild COVID-19. TCRdb analysed the 5' RACE reads with MiXCR anew, one entry per CDR3 protein. Here the sample spans 95,000 to 110,000 distinct CDR3 sequences, about an eighth being singletons. The sample taken for sequencing was PBMCs or a T cell subset sorted from them (not recorded which). These receptor sequences come from a man aged 18 to 29 who had mild COVID-19 (a few samples of this study predate the infection). Cell type and time point are not known. Both conserved end residues are part of each CDR3. D genes are given only for firm matches. Expanded clones are given a class, and other clones once, few, many or no size at all.

>few|TRBJ2-1|TRBV7-9|TRBD2
TGTGCCAGCAGCCCCGGTGGACTAGTAGTTCTGTTCTTC
CASSPGGLVVLFF
>-|TRBJ1-1|TRBV4-3|-
TGCGCCAGCAGCCAAGTATCCAGCGCTGAAGCTTTCTTT
CASSQVSSAEAFF
>-|TRBJ2-3|TRBV5-6|TRBD2
TGTGCCAGCAGCCCATCGGGACTAGTGTTTCCAGATACGCAGTATTTT
CASSPSGLVFPDTQYF
>many|TRBJ2-1|TRBV7-8|-
TGTGCCAGCAGCTTAGACGGGGCCCCCTACAATGAGCAGTTCTTC
CASSLDGAPYNEQFF
>many|TRBJ2-3|TRBV7-9|TRBD1
TGTGCCAGCAGGCTGGGGACAGGGTCAGATACGCAGTATTTT
CASRLGTGSDTQYF
>many|TRBJ2-3|TRBV6-5|TRBD2
TGTGCCAGCAGTTACTCAGGGGACTACACGCAGTATTTT
CASSYSGDYTQYF
>-|TRBJ2-6|TRBV4-3|-
TGCGCCAGCAGCCAAGACTCCGGGACTGGGGCCAACGTCCTGACTTTC
CASSQDSGTGANVLTF
>-|TRBJ2-5|TRBV12-3/TRBV12-4|TRBD2
TGTGCCAGCAGCCAACTAGCGGCGCAAGAGACCCAGTACTTC
CASSQLAAQETQYF
>many|TRBJ2-3|TRBV3-1|TRBD2
TGTGCCAGCAGCCAAGAGGTGGGGCTAGCGGGGGGCTTTTCCACAGATACGCAGTATTTT
CASSQEVGLAGGFSTDTQYF
>few|TRBJ2-6|TRBV9|-
TGTGCCAGCAGCGGAGAGCGGGTCAGCTCTGGGGCCAACGTCCTGACTTTC
CASSGERVSSGANVLTF
>-|TRBJ1-2|TRBV4-3|TRBD1
TGCGCCAGCAGCCAAGATCTCGGCCAGGGGGCCTACTATGGCTACACCTTC
CASSQDLGQGAYYGYTF
>-|TRBJ1-1|TRBV7-9|TRBD1
TGTGCCAGCAGCCGACAGGGTTCCACTGAAGCTTTCTTT
CASSRQGSTEAFF
>-|TRBJ2-5|TRBV7-8|-
TGTGCCAGCAGCCTTTTTCCCGGTGGACATGATGAGACCCAGTACTTC
CASSLFPGGHDETQYF
>many|TRBJ2-7|TRBV4-2|TRBD2
TGTGCCAGCAGCCAGGAGACTAGCGGGGGGTACGAGCAGTACTTC
CASSQETSGGYEQYF
>-|TRBJ1-2|TRBV10-3|-
TGTGCCATCAGTGAGCCGGAGCGAACTAACTATGGCTACACCTTC
CAISEPERTNYGYTF
>few|TRBJ2-1|TRBV2|TRBD1
TGTGCCAGCAGGCTGGACAGGGGTGACTACAATGAGCAGTTCTTC
CASRLDRGDYNEQFF
>few|TRBJ1-1|TRBV12-3/TRBV12-4|-
TGTGCCAGCAGCCCGCCCGAAACTGAAGCTTTCTTT
CASSPPETEAFF
>many|TRBJ2-5|TRBV6-5|TRBD1
TGTGCCAGCAGTTACCGGACAGGGGAGAGGCCAGAGACCCAGTACTTC
CASSYRTGERPETQYF
>-|TRBJ2-1|TRBV12-3/TRBV12-4|TRBD2
TGTGCCAGCAAACCTAGCGGGGGGAGGTACAATGAGCAGTTCTTC
CASKPSGGRYNEQFF
>many|TRBJ1-1|TRBV5-1|-
TGCGCCAGCAGCTTCAGGAAGAACACTGAAGCTTTCTTT
CASSFRKNTEAFF
>-|TRBJ2-3|TRBV6-5|TRBD1
TGTGCCAGCAGTTACCGGACAGGGAAAACAGATACGCAGTATTTT
CASSYRTGKTDTQYF
>-|TRBJ2-1|TRBV2|-
TGTGCCAGCAGTAGGGCCTTACTGCCCTACAATGAGCAGTTCTTC
CASSRALLPYNEQFF
>many|TRBJ2-5|TRBV15|-
TGTGCCACCAGCAGAGTCGAACTTCGCCAAGGGTCCCAGTACTTC
CATSRVELRQGSQYF
>-|TRBJ2-3|TRBV7-3|-
TGTGCCAGCAGCTTAAAGGGGGGAGATACGCAATATTTT
CASSLKGGDTQYF
>few|TRBJ2-1|TRBV5-1|-
TGCGCCAGCAGCCATCGGACCGACAATGAGCAGTTCTTC
CASSHRTDNEQFF
>few|TRBJ2-2|TRBV4-2|TRBD1
TGTGCCAGCAGCCAGGGCGGGACAGGGACGAACACCGGGGAGCTGTTTTTT
CASSQGGTGTNTGELFF
>many|TRBJ2-7|TRBV29-1|-
TGCAGCGTTGAAGATTTCGGGGAGCAGTACTTC
CSVEDFGEQYF
>few|TRBJ2-7|TRBV6-6|-
TGTGCCAGCAGGGTCTCGGCCTACGAGCAGTACTTC
CASRVSAYEQYF
>-|TRBJ2-3|TRBV7-6|-
TGTGCCAGCAGCTTAGTTCTAGCAGATACGCAGTATTTT
CASSLVLADTQYF
>few|TRBJ2-1|TRBV19|-
TGTGCCAGTAGTCCCGCGATTTCCGAGCAGTTCTTC
CASSPAISEQFF
>few|TRBJ2-5|TRBV20-1|TRBD1
TGCAGTGCTAGAGACAAAGGAGTTTGGGACAGGGGAGTAGGAGAGACCCAGTACTTC
CSARDKGVWDRGVGETQYF
>-|TRBJ2-1|TRBV6-5|TRBD2
TGTGCCAGCAGTTACCAAGGACTAGCGGGAGACAATGAGCAGTTCTTC
CASSYQGLAGDNEQFF
>few|TRBJ1-5|TRBV4-3|-
TGCGCCAGCAGCCAAGGAGGGGGTAGCAATCAGCCCCAGCATTTT
CASSQGGGSNQPQHF
>few|TRBJ1-3|TRBV28|-
TGTGCCAGCAGCGTGATTGAAGGGTCCCTTGGGGACACCATATATTTT
CASSVIEGSLGDTIYF
>-|TRBJ2-3|TRBV24-1|-
TGTGCCACCAGTGATTTTCAAGGTACGCAGTATTTT
CATSDFQGTQYF
>-|TRBJ2-1|TRBV18|-
TGTGCCAGCTCACCGGAGCCCAAGGGGTACAATGAGCAGTTCTTC
CASSPEPKGYNEQFF
>many|TRBJ1-3|TRBV4-3|-
TGCGCCAGCAGCCAAGATGTCCTATACTCTGGAAACACCATATATTTT
CASSQDVLYSGNTIYF
>-|TRBJ1-2|TRBV5-6|-
TGTGCCAGCAGCGGCTACGGGACCAGATCCTATGGCTACACCTTC
CASSGYGTRSYGYTF
>many|TRBJ1-1|TRBV11-2|-
TGTGCCAGCAGCTTAGATGTCGGGCGCGGAGCTTTCTTT
CASSLDVGRGAFF
>-|TRBJ2-1|TRBV20-1|-
TGCAGTGCTAGAGAGTTCGGGGTTTACAATGAGCAGTTCTTC
CSAREFGVYNEQFF
>many|TRBJ1-6|TRBV20-1|TRBD1
TGCAGTGCTAGGGGGACAGGTGGATCCTATAATTCACCCCTCCACTTT
CSARGTGGSYNSPLHF
>few|TRBJ2-7|TRBV7-6|-
TGTGCCAGCAGTCCGGGGGGGACAGGCGGCCTTTACGAGCAGTACTTC
CASSPGGTGGLYEQYF
>-|TRBJ1-1|TRBV9|-
TGTGCCAGCAGCCCCCCGGTGGGGCAGATGAACACTGAAGCTTTCTTT
CASSPPVGQMNTEAFF
>few|TRBJ1-2|TRBV15|-
TGTGCCACCAGCAGAGAAGCAGGGCTATTAGATGGCTACACCTTC
CATSREAGLLDGYTF
>-|TRBJ1-2|TRBV20-1|TRBD1
TGCAGTGCTAGAGAGCCCCGGACAGGGGCTTCGTACGATGGCTACACCTTC
CSAREPRTGASYDGYTF
>many|TRBJ2-7|TRBV4-1|TRBD2
TGCGCCAGCAGCCAGGGACTAGCGGGGGCGTCCTACGAGCAGTACTTC
CASSQGLAGASYEQYF
>-|TRBJ1-1|TRBV7-8|-
TGTGCCAGCAGCGGTCAAGGGAGCACTGAAGCTTTCTTT
CASSGQGSTEAFF
>many|TRBJ2-1|TRBV19|-
TGTGCCAGTAGTATAGTAGGCGGGGGCGATTCCTACAATGAGCAGTTCTTC
CASSIVGGGDSYNEQFF